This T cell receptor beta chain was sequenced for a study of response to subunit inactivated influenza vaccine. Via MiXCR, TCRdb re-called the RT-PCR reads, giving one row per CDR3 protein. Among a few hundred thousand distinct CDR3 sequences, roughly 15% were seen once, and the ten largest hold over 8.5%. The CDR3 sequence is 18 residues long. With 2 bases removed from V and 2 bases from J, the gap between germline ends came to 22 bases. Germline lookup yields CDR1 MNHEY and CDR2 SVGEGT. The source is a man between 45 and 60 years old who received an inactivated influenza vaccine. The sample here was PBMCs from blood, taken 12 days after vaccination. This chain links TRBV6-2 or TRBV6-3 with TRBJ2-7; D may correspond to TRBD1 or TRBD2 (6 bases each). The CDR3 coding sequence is TGTGCCAGCAGTTACAGTAGGGCGGGACAAACGAATACCTACGAGCAGTACTTC. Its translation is CASSYSRAGQTNTYEQYF.